This entry features one T cell receptor beta chain sequence. What antigen it recognizes has not been identified. No base-level quality is on record; no much larger clone is a single base apart. Whole blood was collected in K2EDTA tubes by collaborating institutions according to the institutions' own protocols. For TCRbeta analysis, collaborators shipped samples as frozen whole blood, isolated PBMCs, or DNA extracted from either of those sample types. This sample was included in a study of blood T cell repertoires in COVID-19 (TCRdb year 2020). Study-level background: Collaborator samples came from the United States, Italy and Spain and covered acute and convalescent phases of COVID-19. The prospective study material was composed of cDNA or gDNA derived from T cells, B-cell-depleted T cells, or PBMCs. Subjects who had been exposed to COVID-19, were actively infected with it, or had recovered from it provided the deeply sampled blood TCRbeta repertoires that made up the dataset. The repertoires were made available in a free public database intended to serve as a resource for research on the immune response to SARS-CoV-2. Samples came from the ongoing ImmuneRACE study (first 160 participants) plus 1,254 subjects from 6 global collaborators. The sample metadata nearly always contained a de-identified subject ID, COVID-19 status, age in years and sex. Where available, HLA class I and class II types were taken from metadata supplied by the sample provider and were not determined by assay-based typing.

TCRbeta CDR3 regions were amplified from genomic DNA by means of the immunoSEQ Assay, a bias-controlled multiplex PCR. In the original analysis: Nucleated cell counts per sample were estimated from amplification of reference gene primers within the assay. Sequence reads were collapsed and filtered to measure the absolute abundance of every unique TCRbeta CDR3 rearrangement. For each sample, productive Simpson clonality was calculated as the square root of Simpson's diversity index across productive rearrangements. In its TCRdb copy, this immuneACCESS table keeps in-frame sequences only and misses some clones. Where compared with another copy, unresolved V genes explain less than half of these, and the others have no known cause. V and J calls plus clone size are reproduced from that table; the DNA served to infer D and trimming. Present in this sample are 160,000 or so clones, just under 80% of which were seen just once. The ten largest account for about 14% of the sample.

Looking up the germline V gene (reference sequence) yields CDR1 MNHEY and CDR2 SMNVEV. Germline trimming: 4 bases from V, 2 bases from J; junction bases outside gene matches: 5. Its CDR3 holds 15 amino acids, cysteine through phenylalanine. Left in the record is the CDR3 DNA by itself, 45 bases read in frame from the first base. The full study reports these points: How much clinical and demographic metadata was included differed by source and by participant, and the metadata was provided uncurated.

Sequenced sample: peripheral blood. This sequence originates from a woman over 75 with acute or convalescent COVID-19. The chain is made from TRBV27 and TRBJ2-7; TRBD1 matches 10 bases in the middle. Here is the DNA: TGTGCCAGCAGTTACGCCGGACAGGGGGCCTACGAGCAGTACTTC. It encodes CASSYAGQGAYEQYF.